Each of the 10 T cell receptor beta chains below was sequenced from the same sample in a study of T cell repertoires in cytomegalovirus infection. TCRdb fed the reads into MiXCR, producing one record per CDR3 protein. The profile shows almost 500,000 distinct CDR3 sequences, roughly 10% of them singletons. Sequencing was performed on PBMCs. These receptors came from a human donor in good health (CMV status not recorded). Some clones in this sample may be carry-over from other donors' samples.

This clonotype was observed many times. This chain connects TRBV7-3 to TRBJ2-1; TRBD2 might be the D (5 bases). This CDR3 region has 16 residues. V was pared by 6 bases and J by 9 bases, with 24 bases between. Germline V gene lookup returns CDR1 SGHTA and CDR2 FQGTGA. The CDR3 here is CASSQFPGWERSEQFF. CDR3 nucleotides: TGTGCCAGCAGTCAATTCCCGGGGTGGGAGAGGAGTGAGCAGTTCTTC.

This clonotype was seen at least ten times. V gene TRBV2 combines with J gene TRBJ2-1, with no clear D. V was trimmed by 4 bases and J by 6 bases, leaving 1 base between them. There are 10 residues in the CDR3. Germline V gives CDR1 SNHLY, CDR2 FYNNEI. This CDR3 is CASSANEQFF. The CDR3 region has the DNA TGTGCCAGCAGTGCCAATGAGCAGTTCTTC.

This clonotype came up a few times. V and J are TRBV20-1 and TRBJ2-3; TRBD2 agrees at 14 bases. This CDR3 comprises 17 residues. J gave up 1 base and V 7 bases, and 10 bases lay outside the gene matches. The germline V gene has CDR1 DFQATT and CDR2 SNEGSKA (reference sequence). CDR3 in amino acids: CSVGTSGGKTGTDTQYF. CDR3 nucleotides: TGCAGTGTTGGGACTAGCGGGGGCAAAACAGGCACAGATACGCAGTATTTT.

Many counts were recorded for this clonotype. The chain is built from TRBV7-3 and TRBJ2-5, with D perhaps matching TRBD2 (5 bases). CDR1 is SGHTA, CDR2 FQGTGA, per germline. V gave up 5 bases and J gave up 4 bases, with 11 bases separating them. The CDR3 runs to 13 residues. CDR3 loop: CASSRGDGETQYF. The CDR3 coding sequence is TGTGCCAGCAGCCGGGGAGACGGAGAGACCCAGTACTTC.

The chain links TRBV20-1 to TRBJ2-3, with TRBD2 matching over 15 bases. This CDR3 has 17 amino acids. J gave up 1 base and V 5 bases, and 7 bases lay outside the gene matches. Germline V gene sequence: CDR1 DFQATT, CDR2 SNEGSKA (reference sequence). In DNA, the CDR3 is TGCAGTGCTGAAGGGACTAGCGGGGGGCTAGGCACAGATACGCAGTATTTT. Translating it yields CSAEGTSGGLGTDTQYF.

In its sample, this clonotype was seen many times. This chain links TRBV27 with TRBJ2-1; TRBD2 aligns across 8 bases. The CDR3 is 15 amino acids. The ends lost 4 bases at V and 0 bases at J; junction bases unmatched: 2. Germline CDR1 reads MNHEY; CDR2 reads SMNVEV (reference sequence). CDR3 nucleotide sequence: TGTGCCAGCAGTTCACTAGCGGACTCCTACAATGAGCAGTTCTTC. It codes for CASSSLADSYNEQFF.

This clonotype was seen ten or more times. This chain joins TRBV13 and TRBJ2-7; 10 nucleotides agree with TRBD2. Germline V gene lookup returns CDR1 PRHDT and CDR2 FYEKMQ (reference sequence). The CDR3 consists of 14 residues. J was trimmed by 2 bases and V by 4 bases; bases with no gene match: 2. CDR3 in amino acids: CASSWTSGAYEQYF. The CDR3 DNA reads TGTGCCAGCAGCTGGACTAGCGGAGCCTACGAGCAGTACTTC.

Many counts were recorded for this clonotype. The chain combines TRBV12-3 or TRBV12-4 with TRBJ2-7; 9 bases are shared with TRBD1. Trimming cost V 6 bases and J 4 bases; bases outside gene matches: 10. This CDR3 comprises 15 residues. CDR3 loop: CASSLLQGAVYEQYF. CDR3 nucleotide sequence: TGTGCCAGCAGCCTGCTACAGGGGGCAGTATACGAGCAGTACTTC.

This clonotype occurred many times. The CDR3 nucleotides are TGTGCCAGCAGCCAGCCGACTAGCGGACCCTACGAGCAGTACTTC. Translating it yields CASSQPTSGPYEQYF. The chain combines TRBV4-2 with TRBJ2-7; TRBD2 matches at 9 bases. After removal of 3 bases from V and 2 bases from J, the junction contained 5 bases not matched to a gene. Looked up from germline, CDR1 is LGHNA and CDR2 is YNFKEQ. This CDR3 region has 15 residues.

This clonotype occurred many times. J is TRBJ2-2 and V is TRBV12-3 or TRBV12-4; TRBD2 aligns across 8 bases. The CDR3 runs 16 residues. V lost 7 bases, J lost 2 bases, and 9 bases stayed unmatched. For the CDR3, the DNA is TGTGCCAGCACCCAAGGAGTAGCGGGAAACACCGGGGAGCTGTTTTTT. This translates into CASTQGVAGNTGELFF.